The clone carrying this T cell receptor (beta chain) showed up many times. Its target is unknown. Researchers prepared the TCRbeta library using unique molecular identifiers, the study reports. TCRdb reprocessed the PCR reads via MiXCR and lists one record per CDR3 protein. The table includes 300,000 to 400,000 distinct CDR3 sequences, about 17% detected once. This sample stems from a study of T-cell reconstitution after alpha-beta-depleted transplantation in children. Study-wide results and limits: From newly produced T cells came most of the T-cell counts and diversity one year after transplant. Where alpha-beta T cells came from about two months after transplant was reportedly several hundred expanded graft clones. There were some patients whose high TCRbeta diversity at day 60 came from surviving recipient T cells and thymic progenitors.

The CDR3 runs 15 residues. After removal of 5 bases from V and 0 bases from J, the junction contained 3 bases not matched to a gene. Source: PBMCs, mostly from graft donor cells, taken 360 days after TCRalphabeta/CD19-depleted stem cell transplant. The source is a male patient aged 2 to 9 who had a stem cell transplant for acute lymphoblastic leukemia, so the T cells may come from the graft donor. The chain carries TRBV12-3 or TRBV12-4 and TRBJ1-3; 8 nucleotides align to TRBD1. The chain's CDR3 is CASSPQGASGNTIYF. CDR3 in DNA: TGTGCCAGCAGTCCGCAGGGGGCCTCTGGAAACACCATATATTTT.